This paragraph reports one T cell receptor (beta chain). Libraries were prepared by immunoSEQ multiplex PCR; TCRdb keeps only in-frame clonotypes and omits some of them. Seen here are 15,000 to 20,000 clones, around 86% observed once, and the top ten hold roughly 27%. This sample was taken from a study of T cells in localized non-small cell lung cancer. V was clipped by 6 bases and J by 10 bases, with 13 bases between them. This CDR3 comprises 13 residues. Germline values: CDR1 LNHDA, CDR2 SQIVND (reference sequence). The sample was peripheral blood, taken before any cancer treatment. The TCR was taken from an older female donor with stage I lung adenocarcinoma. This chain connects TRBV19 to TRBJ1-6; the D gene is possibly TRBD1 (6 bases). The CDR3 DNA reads TGTGCCAGTAGGACCACAGGGAGCTCACCCCTCCACTTT. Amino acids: CASRTTGSSPLHF. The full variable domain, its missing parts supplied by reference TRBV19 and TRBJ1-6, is DGGITQSPKYLFRKEGQNVTLSCEQNLNHDAMYWYRQDPGQGLRLIYYSQIVNDFQKGDIAEGYSVSREKKESFPLTVTSAQKNPTAFYLCASRTTGSSPLHFGNGTRLTVT.